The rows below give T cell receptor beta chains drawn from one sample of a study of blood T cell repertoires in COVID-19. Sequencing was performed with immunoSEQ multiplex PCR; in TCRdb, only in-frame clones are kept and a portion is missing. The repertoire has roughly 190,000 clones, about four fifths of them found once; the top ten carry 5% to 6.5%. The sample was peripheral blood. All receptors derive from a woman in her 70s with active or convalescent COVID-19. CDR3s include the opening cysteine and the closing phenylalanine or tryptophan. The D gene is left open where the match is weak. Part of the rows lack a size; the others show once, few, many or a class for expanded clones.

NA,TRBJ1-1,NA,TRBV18,TGTGCCAGCTCACCATTGTCGGGGGACACTGAAGCTTTCTTT,CASSPLSGDTEAFF
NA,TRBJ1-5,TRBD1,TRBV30,TGTGCCTGGAGTCGGCAGGGGGCTTATCAGCCCCAGCATTTT,CAWSRQGAYQPQHF
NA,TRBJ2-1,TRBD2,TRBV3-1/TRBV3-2,TGTGCCAGCAGCCTATCCTGGGCTAGCGGGACCTACAATGAGCAGTTCTTC,CASSLSWASGTYNEQFF
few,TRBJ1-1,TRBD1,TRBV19,TGTGCCAGTATCAGGGGGACTGAAGCTTTCTTT,CASIRGTEAFF
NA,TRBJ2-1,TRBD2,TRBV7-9,TGTGCCAGCAGCCGGACCCTGACTAGCGGGAGGGGTTACAATGAGCAGTTCTTC,CASSRTLTSGRGYNEQFF
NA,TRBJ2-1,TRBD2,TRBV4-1,TGCGCCAGCAGCCAAGATGGGTTAGGCGGGAGAGTAATCTACAATGAGCAGTTCTTC,CASSQDGLGGRVIYNEQFF
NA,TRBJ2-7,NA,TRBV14,TGTGCCAGCAGCCAAGGGACAACCTACGAGCAGTACTTC,CASSQGTTYEQYF
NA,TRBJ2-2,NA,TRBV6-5,TGTGCCAGCAGTTACTCGAGTCTCACCGGGGAGCTGTTTTTT,CASSYSSLTGELFF
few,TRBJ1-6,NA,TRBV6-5,TGTGCCAGCAGTCAGGTTTCGGAGGGGGGGCCCCTCCACTTT,CASSQVSEGGPLHF
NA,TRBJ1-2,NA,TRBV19,TGTGCCAGTATCAAAGGGGGTAATCCATCGGGCGATGGCTACACCTTC,CASIKGGNPSGDGYTF
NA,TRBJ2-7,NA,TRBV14,TGTGCCAGCAGCCAGGCCATACCGTTTGCTTACGAGCAGTACTTC,CASSQAIPFAYEQYF
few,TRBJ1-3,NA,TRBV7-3,TGTGCCAGCAGCCGAGGCGGGGGAAATGGAAACACCATATATTTT,CASSRGGGNGNTIYF
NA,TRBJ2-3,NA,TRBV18,TGTGCCAGCTCACCGTCCAACGGGGATACGCAGTATTTT,CASSPSNGDTQYF
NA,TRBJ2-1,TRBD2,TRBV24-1,TGTGCCACTTCCCTAGCGGTCACCGGGAGGGGGGGGAATGAGCAGTTCTTC,CATSLAVTGRGGNEQFF
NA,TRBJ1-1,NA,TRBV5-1,TGCGCCAGCACCAGCGGTTTCTGGGAAACTTACACTGAAGCTTTCTTT,CASTSGFWETYTEAFF
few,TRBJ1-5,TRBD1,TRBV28,TGTGCCAGCAGTCGCCGGACAGGGGGCAATCAGCCCCAGCATTTT,CASSRRTGGNQPQHF
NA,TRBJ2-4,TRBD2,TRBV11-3,TGTGCCAGCAACCTTAGCGGGAGTTTAGGTGCCAAAAACATTCAGTACTTC,CASNLSGSLGAKNIQYF
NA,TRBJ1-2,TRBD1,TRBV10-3,TGTGCCATCAGTGAGCCTCTCCGGGCAGGGGGTTTCTTGGGCTACACCTTC,CAISEPLRAGGFLGYTF
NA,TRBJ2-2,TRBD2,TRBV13,TGTGCCAGCAGCTTAGCATTTCAAGGAGGACTAGCGGGAGTTAGGCCGAACACCGGGGAGCTGTTTTTT,CASSLAFQGGLAGVRPNTGELFF
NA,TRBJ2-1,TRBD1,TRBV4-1,TGCGCCAGCAGCCAAGAAAGGACAGGGTCCTACAATGAGCAGTTCTTC,CASSQERTGSYNEQFF
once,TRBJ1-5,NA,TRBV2,TGTGCCAGCAGTGAAGCGGCCGTCCAGCCCCAGCATTTT,CASSEAAVQPQHF
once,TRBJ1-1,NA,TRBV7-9,TGTGCCAGCAGCTTATATCAGGGGACTGAAGCTTTCTTT,CASSLYQGTEAFF
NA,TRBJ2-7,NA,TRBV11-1,TGTGCCAGCAGCTTAAGGGAACGGGGGTCCTACGAGCAGTACTTC,CASSLRERGSYEQYF
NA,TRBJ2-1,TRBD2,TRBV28,TGTGCCAGCAGTTCCAGGGTTAGCGGGAGACAGTACAATGAGCAGTTCTTC,CASSSRVSGRQYNEQFF
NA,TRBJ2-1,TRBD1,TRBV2,TGTGCCACCAAGAGGGACAGAGCGCCAAGGGGGGAGCAGTTCTTC,CATKRDRAPRGEQFF
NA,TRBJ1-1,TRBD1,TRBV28,TGTGCCAGCAGTTTATCCGGGACAGGGGAAGCTTTCTTT,CASSLSGTGEAFF
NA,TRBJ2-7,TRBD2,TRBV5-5,TGTGCCAGCAGCCCGGTTCCGACTAGCGGGAGGGCTCGGCAGTACTTC,CASSPVPTSGRARQYF
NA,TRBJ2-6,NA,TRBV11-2,TGTGCCAGCAGCCCAAGGCCGGGGAGGAGCTCTGGGGCCAACGTCCTGACTTTC,CASSPRPGRSSGANVLTF
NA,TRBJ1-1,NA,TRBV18,TGTGCCAGCTCACCCGTAGTGAACACTGAAGCTTTCTTT,CASSPVVNTEAFF